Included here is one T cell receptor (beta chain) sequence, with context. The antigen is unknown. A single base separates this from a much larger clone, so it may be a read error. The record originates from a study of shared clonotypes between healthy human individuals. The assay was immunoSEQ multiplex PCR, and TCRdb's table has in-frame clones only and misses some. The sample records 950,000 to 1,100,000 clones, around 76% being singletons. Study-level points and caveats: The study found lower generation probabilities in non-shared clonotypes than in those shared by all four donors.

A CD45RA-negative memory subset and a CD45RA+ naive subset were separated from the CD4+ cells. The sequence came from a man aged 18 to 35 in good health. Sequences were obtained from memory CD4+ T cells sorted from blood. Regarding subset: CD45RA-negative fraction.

The CDR3 protein is CASSDRAGANVLTF. The DNA of the CDR3 is TGTGCCAGCAGTGACAGGGCTGGGGCCAACGTCCTGACTTTC. V usage is TRBV2 and J usage is TRBJ2-6; perhaps TRBD1 as D (5 bases). CDR1 and CDR2 (germline): SNHLY, FYNNEI. The CDR3 has 14 amino acids. Trimming cost V 3 bases and J 2 bases, with 5 bases left between them.